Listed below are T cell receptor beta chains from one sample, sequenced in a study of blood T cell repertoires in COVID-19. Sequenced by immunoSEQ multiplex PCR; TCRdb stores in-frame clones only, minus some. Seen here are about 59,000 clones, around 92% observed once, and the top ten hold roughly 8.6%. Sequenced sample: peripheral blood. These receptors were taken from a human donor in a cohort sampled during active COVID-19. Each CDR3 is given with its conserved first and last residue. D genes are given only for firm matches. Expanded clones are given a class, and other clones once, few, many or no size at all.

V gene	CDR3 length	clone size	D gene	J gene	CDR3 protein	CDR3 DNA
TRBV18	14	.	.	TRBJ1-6	CASSPGREHSPLHF	TGTGCCAGCTCACCGGGAAGGGAGCATTCACCCCTCCACTTT
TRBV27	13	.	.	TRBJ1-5	CASQGQIGQPQHF	TGTGCCAGCCAGGGGCAGATTGGTCAGCCCCAGCATTTT
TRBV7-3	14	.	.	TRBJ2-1	CASSSPTGYNEQFF	TGTGCCAGCAGCTCCCCCACGGGCTACAATGAGCAGTTCTTC
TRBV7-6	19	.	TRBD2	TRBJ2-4	CASSPLLAGGTGAKNIQYF	TGTGCCAGCAGCCCCTTACTAGCGGGAGGGACAGGAGCCAAAAACATTCAGTACTTC
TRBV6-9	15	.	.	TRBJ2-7	CASSHSILDSYEQYF	TGTGCCAGCAGTCATAGCATTCTAGACTCCTACGAGCAGTACTTC
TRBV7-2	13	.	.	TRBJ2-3	CASSLSGADTQYF	TGTGCCAGCAGCTTATCAGGGGCAGATACGCAGTATTTT
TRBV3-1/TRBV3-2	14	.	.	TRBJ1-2	CASSQVRNRGGYTF	TGTGCCAGCAGCCAAGTGAGGAATCGGGGTGGCTACACCTTC
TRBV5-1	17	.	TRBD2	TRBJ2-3	CASSLRSGGSSTDTQYF	TGCGCCAGCAGCTTGCGTAGCGGGGGTTCTAGCACAGATACGCAGTATTTT
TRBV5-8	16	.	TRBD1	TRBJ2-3	CASSPGQGIITDTQYF	TGTGCCAGCAGCCCGGGACAGGGAATAATAACAGATACGCAGTATTTT
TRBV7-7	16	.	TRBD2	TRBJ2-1	CASSMGLAGLYNEQFF	TGTGCTAGCAGCATGGGACTAGCGGGACTCTACAATGAGCAGTTCTTC
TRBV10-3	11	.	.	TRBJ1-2	CAIGGNYGYTF	TGTGCCATCGGGGGCAACTATGGCTACACCTTC
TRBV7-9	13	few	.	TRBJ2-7	CASSSSSYYEQYF	TGTGCCAGCAGCTCCTCAAGCTACTACGAGCAGTACTTC
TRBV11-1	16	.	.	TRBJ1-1	CASSPRGGRGNTEAFF	TGTGCCAGCAGCCCCAGGGGCGGCAGGGGTAACACTGAAGCTTTCTTT
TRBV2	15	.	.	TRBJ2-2	CARRNSSWYTGELFF	TGTGCCAGACGAAACAGTAGTTGGTACACCGGGGAGCTGTTTTTT
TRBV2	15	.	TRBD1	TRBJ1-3	CASSMGQGSGNTIYF	TGTGCCAGCTCAATGGGACAGGGATCGGGAAACACCATATATTTT
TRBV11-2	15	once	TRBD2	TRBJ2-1	CASSSTSGSYNEQFF	TGTGCCAGCAGCTCGACTAGCGGGTCATACAATGAGCAGTTCTTC
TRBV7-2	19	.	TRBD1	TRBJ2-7	CASSSRLAINRGRSYEQYF	TGTGCCAGCAGCTCCCGATTAGCCATTAACAGGGGGCGATCCTACGAGCAGTACTTC